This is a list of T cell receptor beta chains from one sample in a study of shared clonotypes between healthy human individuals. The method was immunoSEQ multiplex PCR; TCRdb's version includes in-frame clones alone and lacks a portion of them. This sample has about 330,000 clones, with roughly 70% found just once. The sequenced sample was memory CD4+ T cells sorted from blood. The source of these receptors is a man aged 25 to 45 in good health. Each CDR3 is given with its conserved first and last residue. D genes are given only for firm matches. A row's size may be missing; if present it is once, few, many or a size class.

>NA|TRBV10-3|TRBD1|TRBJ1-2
TGTGCCATCAGTGGCGAACAGGGCAGGGGGTCCTATGGCTACACCTTC
CAISGEQGRGSYGYTF
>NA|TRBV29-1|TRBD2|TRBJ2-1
TGCAGCTCGGAACTAGCGGACGTAGTAGGCTACAATGAGCAGTTCTTC
CSSELADVVGYNEQFF
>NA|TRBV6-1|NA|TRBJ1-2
TGTGCCAGCAGTGTCCTCTATGGCTACACCTTC
CASSVLYGYTF
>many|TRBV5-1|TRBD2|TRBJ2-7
TGCGCCAGCAGAGAATCCGGGACTAGCAGCTTCGAGCAGTACTTC
CASRESGTSSFEQYF
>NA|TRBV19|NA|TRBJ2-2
TGTGCCAGTAGTTCTAGGGCCGGGGAGCTGTTTTTT
CASSSRAGELFF
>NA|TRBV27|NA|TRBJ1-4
TGTGCCAGCAGCCGTGCAACTAATGAAAAACTGTTTTTT
CASSRATNEKLFF
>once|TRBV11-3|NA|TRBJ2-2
TGTGCCAGCAGCTCAAACAGGGTCACCGGGGAGCTGTTTTTT
CASSSNRVTGELFF
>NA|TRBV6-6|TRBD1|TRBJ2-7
TGTGCCAGCAGTTTGGGGGACAGGGCCTACGAGCAGTACTTC
CASSLGDRAYEQYF
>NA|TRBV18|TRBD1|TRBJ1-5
TGTGCCAGCTCACAGAGAGGGACAGTTGATCAGCCCCAGCATTTT
CASSQRGTVDQPQHF
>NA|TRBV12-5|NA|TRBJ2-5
TGTGCTAGTGGTCCGGGGGTCTCGTACCAAGAGACCCAGTACTTC
CASGPGVSYQETQYF
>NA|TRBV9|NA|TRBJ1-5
TGTGCCAGCAGCGTAGAAGGTTATCAGCCCCAGCATTTT
CASSVEGYQPQHF
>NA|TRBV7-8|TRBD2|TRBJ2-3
TGTGCCAGCAGCTTAGCTAGCGGGAGCGCAGATACGCAGTATTTT
CASSLASGSADTQYF
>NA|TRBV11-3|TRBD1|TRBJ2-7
TGTGCCAGCAGCCCTGGTGGGGGACAGAGATCCTACGAGCAGTACTTC
CASSPGGGQRSYEQYF
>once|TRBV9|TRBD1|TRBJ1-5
TGTGCCAGCAGCTTCGGGACAGGTAGCAATCAGCCCCAGCATTTT
CASSFGTGSNQPQHF
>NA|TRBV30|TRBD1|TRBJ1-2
TGTGCCTTGGCTACCGGGACAGGGATTGGCTACACCTTC
CALATGTGIGYTF